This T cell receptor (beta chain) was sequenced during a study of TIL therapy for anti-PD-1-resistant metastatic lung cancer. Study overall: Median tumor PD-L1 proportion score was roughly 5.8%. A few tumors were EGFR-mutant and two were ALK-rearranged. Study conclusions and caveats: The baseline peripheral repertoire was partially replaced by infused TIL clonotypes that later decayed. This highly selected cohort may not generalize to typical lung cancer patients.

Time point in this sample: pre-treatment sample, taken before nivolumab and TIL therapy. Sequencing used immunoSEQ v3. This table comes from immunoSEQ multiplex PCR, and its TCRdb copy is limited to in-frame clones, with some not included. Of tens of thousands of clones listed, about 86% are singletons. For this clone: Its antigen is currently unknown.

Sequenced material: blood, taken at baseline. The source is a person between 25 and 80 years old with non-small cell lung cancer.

CDR3 amino acids: CASSHITGTGGYNEQFF. CDR3 DNA: TGTGCCAGCAGTCACATAACCGGGACAGGGGGCTACAATGAGCAGTTCTTC. The chain is built from TRBV28 and TRBJ2-1, with TRBD1 matching over 11 bases. CDR1 and CDR2 from the germline V gene are MDHEN and SYDVKM. CDR3 length equals 17 residues. V gave up 5 bases and J gave up 3 bases; unmatched junction bases: 9.